This is a list of T cell receptor beta chains from one sample in a study of blood T cell repertoires in COVID-19. Produced via immunoSEQ multiplex PCR; TCRdb's table is partial and in-frame only. The repertoire includes 100,000 to 150,000 clones, around 86% of them detected once, and 10% to 15% sits in the top ten. Source material: peripheral blood. The receptors shown here come from a man aged 60-69 years with acute or convalescent COVID-19. Each CDR3 is given with its conserved first and last residue. D genes are given only for firm matches. Where a row states a size, it is once, few, many or the class of an expanded clone; other rows omit it.

clone size | D gene | J gene | V gene | CDR3 length | CDR3 DNA | CDR3 protein
- | TRBD2 | TRBJ2-2 | TRBV7-3 | 17 | TGTGCCAGCAGCTTCGGACTAGCGGGTGTCGCATCCGGGGAGCTGTTTTTT | CASSFGLAGVASGELFF
- | TRBD1 | TRBJ1-1 | TRBV10-1 | 19 | TGCGCCAGCAGTGAACCGAAGGACAGGGTCTTATGGCTGGACACTGAAGCTTTCTTT | CASSEPKDRVLWLDTEAFF
once | TRBD1 | TRBJ1-4 | TRBV13 | 16 | TGTGCCAGCAGCCCATCCCGGGGACAGCAAAATGAAAAACTGTTTTTT | CASSPSRGQQNEKLFF
medium-sized | TRBD1 | TRBJ1-2 | TRBV9 | 15 | TGTGCCAGCAGCAGGGGGCAAACTCATAACTATGGCTACACCTTC | CASSRGQTHNYGYTF
few | TRBD2 | TRBJ2-1 | TRBV28 | 16 | TGTGCCAGCGCCAGCGGGGGGGCCCCATCCTACAATGAGCAGTTCTTC | CASASGGAPSYNEQFF
- | - | TRBJ1-4 | TRBV5-1 | 14 | TGCGCCAGCAGCTTGGGGGATAAGGGGGAAAAACTGTTTTTT | CASSLGDKGEKLFF
- | - | TRBJ1-2 | TRBV5-4 | 15 | TGTGCCAGCAGCCCGGGACTTTGGGGGGACTATGGCTACACCTTC | CASSPGLWGDYGYTF
- | - | TRBJ2-7 | TRBV29-1 | 12 | TGCAGCGTCGCTCCACAGGGTTACGAGCAGTACTTC | CSVAPQGYEQYF
- | TRBD2 | TRBJ2-2 | TRBV7-3 | 19 | TGTGCCAGCAGCCGAAATGGACTAGCGGGAGGGCCACGCACCGGGGAGCTGTTTTTT | CASSRNGLAGGPRTGELFF
- | - | TRBJ1-1 | TRBV30 | 13 | TGTGCCTGGAATGCTAGGGGGGGATCTGAAGCTTTCTTT | CAWNARGGSEAFF
- | - | TRBJ2-2 | TRBV28 | 14 | TGTGCCAGCAGCCTGGACACGAACACCGGGGAGCTGTTTTTT | CASSLDTNTGELFF
- | TRBD1 | TRBJ1-5 | TRBV30 | 17 | TGTGCCTGGAGTGCATACGTTGGGGGACAGGGTGGGCAGCCCCAGCATTTT | CAWSAYVGGQGGQPQHF
- | - | TRBJ1-2 | TRBV28 | 13 | TGTGCCAGCAGTCGAGGACAGAATTATGGCTACACCTTC | CASSRGQNYGYTF
few | TRBD1 | TRBJ1-1 | TRBV5-5 | 14 | TGTGCCAGCAGCTTGGCAGGGGGAGGCACTGAAGCTTTCTTT | CASSLAGGGTEAFF
once | TRBD2 | TRBJ2-2 | TRBV6-5 | 15 | TGTGCCAGCATGCTGACCGGGACTAGCTCCGGGGAGCTGTTTTTT | CASMLTGTSSGELFF
- | TRBD1 | TRBJ1-5 | TRBV2 | 15 | TGTGCCAGCAGTACAGGGGACTCTAGCAATCAGCCCCAGCATTTT | CASSTGDSSNQPQHF
- | TRBD2 | TRBJ2-7 | TRBV19 | 15 | TGTGCCAGTAGGGACGGAGCGGGAGACTCCTACGAGCAGTACTTC | CASRDGAGDSYEQYF
- | - | TRBJ2-7 | TRBV28 | 13 | TGTGCCAGCAGTCCACCCAGCTCCTACGAGCAGTACTTC | CASSPPSSYEQYF
- | TRBD1 | TRBJ1-2 | TRBV29-1 | 8 | TGCTTTCCCAGGGGGTCGCCCTTC | CFPRGSPF
- | - | TRBJ2-3 | TRBV7-9 | 16 | TGTGCCAGCAGCTCCTTAGCGGTAAGGCAGACAGATACGCAGTATTTT | CASSSLAVRQTDTQYF
few | TRBD2 | TRBJ2-1 | TRBV30 | 15 | TGTGCCTGGAGTGTATCGGGTCGGGAGGGCGTCCGGCAGTTCTTC | CAWSVSGREGVRQFF
- | TRBD1 | TRBJ2-2 | TRBV3-1/TRBV3-2 | 15 | TGTGCCAGCAGCCTTAGACAGGGAAAGGCCGGGGAGCTGTTTTTT | CASSLRQGKAGELFF
- | TRBD2 | TRBJ2-1 | TRBV3-1/TRBV3-2 | 15 | TGTGCCAGCAGCCAAGCCGGGAGGGTTTACAATGAGCAGTTCTTC | CASSQAGRVYNEQFF
- | - | TRBJ2-2 | TRBV5-1 | 17 | TGCGCCAGCAGCTTAAAGGGGAGGGCGAAAGGGGGCGGGGAGCTGTTTTTT | CASSLKGRAKGGGELFF
- | - | TRBJ2-5 | TRBV19 | 13 | TGTGCCAGTAGTAGGACAGATAGAGAGACCCAGTACTTC | CASSRTDRETQYF
- | TRBD2 | TRBJ2-6 | TRBV5-4 | 15 | TGTGCCAGCAGCCTCGGGGGACTAGCGGGTCCCGAGGGAGATTTC | CASSLGGLAGPEGDF
- | TRBD2 | TRBJ2-3 | TRBV2 | 14 | TGTGCCAGCAGTGAAGCGGGAGGGTCGGATACGCAGTATTTT | CASSEAGGSDTQYF